One and the same sample provided the 25 T cell receptor beta chains below, sequenced in a study of blood T cell repertoires in COVID-19. The repertoire was sequenced with immunoSEQ multiplex PCR; TCRdb's copy has only in-frame clones and lacks some. The sample yields around 270,000 clones, over 70% seen once. The sequencing sample was made of PBMCs or T cells enriched from blood (not recorded which). These TCRs come from a woman aged 40-49 years who had been exposed to COVID-19.

V gene TRBV6-1 combines with J gene TRBJ1-1; 10 bases agree with TRBD1. V gave up 3 bases and J gave up 5 bases; unmatched junction bases: 6. CDR1 MNHNS and CDR2 SASEGT come from the germline V gene. The CDR3 sequence is 15 residues long. The CDR3 bases are TGTGCCAGCAGTGAGAGGGGACAGGGGCGGACTGAAGCTTTCTTT. It is translated as CASSERGQGRTEAFF.

The CDR3: CASSSPQAGRHEQYF. The CDR3 nucleotides read TGTGCCAGCAGCTCGCCCCAGGCAGGGCGGCACGAGCAGTACTTC. This chain links TRBV11-1 with TRBJ2-7, with a weak D call TRBD1 (5 bases). The CDR3 loop spans 15 amino acids. Germline CDR1 SGHAT, CDR2 FQDESV (reference sequence). Deletions cut 4 bases from V and 5 bases from J, with 18 bases between.

V usage is TRBV19 and J usage is TRBJ2-1, with TRBD2 identical over 10 bases. CDR1 and CDR2 (germline): LNHDA, SQIVND (reference sequence). The CDR3 consists of 17 residues. With V trimmed by 5 bases and J by 0 bases, 7 bases remained unmatched. The CDR3: CASSYQRGGSSYNEQFF. CDR3 bases: TGTGCCAGTAGTTATCAGCGGGGGGGAAGCTCCTACAATGAGCAGTTCTTC.

The V call is TRBV5-8, the J call TRBJ1-5, with D tentatively TRBD1 (6 bases). Trimming removed 4 bases from V and 5 bases from J, with 22 bases in between. Germline V gene lookup returns CDR1 SGHTS and CDR2 YDEGEE. The CDR3 totals 17 residues. The CDR3 here is CASSLGGPWGSYQPQHF. CDR3 DNA: TGTGCCAGCAGCCTCGGGGGGCCTTGGGGCTCTTATCAGCCCCAGCATTTT.

The chain joins TRBV5-6 to TRBJ1-5; no reliable D call. The V end was cut by 5 bases, the J end by 4 bases, with 13 bases between. The CDR3 sequence is 14 residues long. Germline CDR1 is SGHDT and CDR2 is YYEEEE. CDR3 region: CASSHDRENQPQHF. The DNA for the CDR3 is TGTGCCAGCAGTCACGACCGGGAGAATCAGCCCCAGCATTTT.

The V and J genes are TRBV9 and TRBJ1-6; a weak D match, TRBD1 (5 bases). V lost 0 bases to trimming and J lost 5 bases, with 6 bases between them. There are 14 residues in the CDR3. In germline, CDR1 is SGDLS, CDR2 YYNGEE. CDR3 sequence (DNA): TGTGCCAGCAGCGTAGGACAGCATAATTCACCCCTCCACTTT. It translates to CASSVGQHNSPLHF.

This clone showed up just once. J is TRBJ1-6 and V is TRBV6-5; TRBD1 aligns across 9 bases. CDR3 length: 15 amino acids. V shed 6 bases and J 9 bases; nucleotides not matched to a gene: 9. Looked up from germline, CDR1 is MNHEY and CDR2 is SVGAGI. The CDR3 sequence: CASRLQGAFGSPLHF. The CDR3 bases are TGTGCCAGCAGGCTACAGGGGGCTTTTGGTTCACCCCTCCACTTT.

This clone came up a few times. The V gene is TRBV19, the J gene TRBJ2-7; TRBD1 matches 9 bases. Looked up from germline, CDR1 is LNHDA and CDR2 is SQIVND (reference sequence). Losses at the gene ends were 5 bases for V and 2 bases for J; bases not matched to a gene: 7. This CDR3 has 15 amino acids. CDR3 in amino acids: CASSGEDRGPYEQYF. The CDR3 bases are TGTGCCAGTAGTGGGGAGGACAGGGGCCCCTACGAGCAGTACTTC.

This rearrangement joins TRBV28 to TRBJ2-3; D is ambiguous. Germline V CDR1 and CDR2: MDHEN, SYDVKM. This CDR3 comprises 12 residues. The germline V and J ends were trimmed by 6 bases and 6 bases, with 10 bases remaining between them. CDR3 nucleotide sequence: TGTGCCAGCAGACTCACGCGGGATACGCAGTATTTT. It is translated as CASRLTRDTQYF.

The chain couples TRBV12-2 to TRBJ2-7; the table assigns TRBD1, which was not confirmed against the DNA. TRBV12-2 is recorded as a pseudogene. The CDR3 loop spans 14 amino acids. The CDR3 DNA is TGTGCAAGTCGCTTATCCAGGGATGGTTACGAGCAGTACTTC. It is translated as CASRLSRDGYEQYF.

This sequence joins TRBV12-3 or TRBV12-4 and TRBJ2-3; tentatively, D is TRBD2 (5 bases). This CDR3 is 11 amino acids long. Trimming cost V 6 bases and J 11 bases, with 12 bases left between them. Here the CDR3 DNA reads TGTGCCAGCAGCTCCGGAGGTGGGCAGTATTTT. Protein product: CASSSGGGQYF.

The chain carries TRBV2 and TRBJ1-1; TRBD1 might be the D (5 bases). Germline V gene lookup returns CDR1 SNHLY and CDR2 FYNNEI. V shed 2 bases and J shed 4 bases, with 14 bases lying between them. The CDR3 spans 15 residues. The CDR3 DNA reads TGTGCCAGCAGTGAAAGCCCAGGGTTCGGCACTGAAGCTTTCTTT. Translating gives CASSESPGFGTEAFF.

This clone was observed a few times. V usage is TRBV12-2 and J usage is TRBJ2-1; TRBD1, as called in the table, went unchecked against the DNA. TRBV12-2 is tagged as a pseudogene. The CDR3 consists of 18 residues. Written as DNA, the CDR3 is TGTGCAAGTCGCTTACTCTTCCCCGGGACAGACTCCTACAATGAGCAGTTCTTC. It encodes CASRLLFPGTDSYNEQFF.

The chain employs TRBV14 and TRBJ2-7; TRBD2 is a possible D gene (6 bases). The CDR3 sequence is 15 residues long. Trimming removed 6 bases from V and 2 bases from J, with 17 bases in between. Per germline, CDR1 SGHDN and CDR2 FVKESK. The CDR3 is CASRQSGLATYEQYF. The CDR3 nucleotides are TGTGCCAGCAGGCAAAGCGGGCTAGCAACCTACGAGCAGTACTTC.

Only one count was recorded for this clone. The gene calls are TRBV7-3 and TRBJ1-3; TRBD1 matches at 7 bases. Germline V gives CDR1 SGHTA, CDR2 FQGTGA. This CDR3 comprises 15 residues. V shed 1 base, J shed 2 bases, and the junction held 2 bases outside the gene matches. The CDR3, as DNA: TGTGCCAGCAGCTTAATGGGGACAGCTGGAAACACCATATATTTT. Its translation is CASSLMGTAGNTIYF. The full variable domain, in which reference TRBV7-3 and TRBJ1-3 provide the parts outside the CDR3, is GAGVSQTPSNKVTEKGKYVELRCDPISGHTALYWYRQSLGQGPEFLIYFQGTGAADDSGLPNDRFFAVRPEGSVSTLKIQRTERGDSAVYLCASSLMGTAGNTIYFGEGSWLTVV.

V and J are TRBV20-1 and TRBJ2-1; no firm D call. V was shortened by 7 bases and J by 0 bases, with 4 bases between the two germline ends. The CDR3 covers 11 residues. CDR1 is DFQATT, CDR2 SNEGSKA, per germline (reference sequence). The CDR3 protein is CSGASYNEQFF. CDR3 DNA sequence: TGCAGTGGGGCCTCCTACAATGAGCAGTTCTTC.

CDR3 in DNA: TGTGCCAGCAGCCAAGATCTCTTTGCGGCTAATAAACAGTATTTT. Protein sequence: CASSQDLFAANKQYF. The chain combines TRBV4-2 with TRBJ2-3; D not certain. Trimming left V 0 bases short and J 12 bases short, with 19 bases between. The germline gives CDR1 LGHNA, CDR2 YNFKEQ. This CDR3 spans 15 amino acids.

The chain is built from TRBV6-2 or TRBV6-3 and TRBJ2-7, with a possible D match to TRBD1 (6 bases). V was shortened by 0 bases and J by 7 bases, with 19 bases between the two germline ends. The CDR3 spans 16 residues. Per the germline V gene, CDR1 is MNHEY and CDR2 is SVGEGT. CDR3 sequence reads: CASSYSLDRALGEQYV. DNA of the CDR3: TGTGCCAGCAGTTACTCTCTGGACAGAGCTTTAGGAGAGCAGTACGTC.

This clone was counted once. The rearrangement uses TRBV30 and TRBJ2-2; 7 positions agree with TRBD1. The ends lost 6 bases at V and 2 bases at J; junction bases unmatched: 9. Germline V gene lookup returns CDR1 GTSNPN and CDR2 SVGIG (reference sequence). The CDR3 has 15 amino acids. CDR3 DNA sequence: TGTGCCTGCCGAACGGGACAGATAAACACCGGGGAGCTGTTTTTT. This sequence encodes CACRTGQINTGELFF.

The genes are TRBV29-1 and TRBJ1-1, with D hard to call. CDR1 and CDR2 from the germline V gene are SQVTM and ANQGSEA. The CDR3 extends over 13 amino acids. With 3 bases removed from V and 2 bases from J, the gap between germline ends came to 10 bases. The CDR3, as DNA: TGCAGCGTTGATGGTAGTATCAACACTGAAGCTTTCTTT. Its protein product is CSVDGSINTEAFF.

This CDR3 reads CASSTQVSPLHF. The CDR3 nucleotides are TGTGCCAGCAGCACACAGGTGTCACCCCTCCACTTT. This chain uses TRBV7-2 with TRBJ1-6, with a tentative D call TRBD1 (5 bases). CDR3 length: 12 residues. Germline V gene data show CDR1 as SGHTA and CDR2 as FQGNSA. V lost 5 bases to trimming and J lost 10 bases, with 9 bases between them. The complete variable domain, with remaining parts taken from reference TRBV7-2 and TRBJ1-6, reads GAGVSQSPSNKVTEKGKDVELRCDPISGHTALYWYRQSLGQGLEFLIYFQGNSAPDKSGLPSDRFSAERTGGSVSTLTIQRTQQEDSAVYLCASSTQVSPLHFGNGTRLTVT.

In the case of this clone: The junction departs from germline at one end; a sequencing error may be responsible. This sequence joins TRBV7-3 and TRBJ2-7; 9 bases map to TRBD2. Germline assignment: CDR1 SGHTA and CDR2 FQGTGA. The CDR3 covers 14 residues. The CDR3 reads CASSLIFGSSGIAF. Written as DNA, the CDR3 is TGTGCCAGCAGCTTAATTTTTGGATCTAGCGGGATAGCGTTC. The full variable domain, in which reference TRBV7-3 and TRBJ2-7 provide the parts outside the CDR3, is GAGVSQTPSNKVTEKGKYVELRCDPISGHTALYWYRQSLGQGPEFLIYFQGTGAADDSGLPNDRFFAVRPEGSVSTLKIQRTERGDSAVYLCASSLIFGSSGIAFGPGTRLTVT.

The chain carries TRBV7-8 and TRBJ1-5; possibly TRBD1 for D (6 bases). Trimming cost V 4 bases and J 3 bases, with 16 bases left between them. Germline CDR1 SGHVS, CDR2 FQNEAQ. The CDR3 has 16 residues. The CDR3 nucleotides read TGTGCCAGCAGCTCCCTCGGGGGGGGCTACAATCAGCCCCAGCATTTT. Translated: CASSSLGGGYNQPQHF.

The V gene is TRBV3-1 (or the pseudogene TRBV3-2), the J gene TRBJ1-5; 8 bases agree with TRBD1. The CDR3 totals 14 residues. In germline, CDR1 is LGHDT, CDR2 YNNKEL (reference sequence). J gave up 8 bases and V 0 bases, and 3 bases lay outside the gene matches. Written as DNA, the CDR3 is TGTGCCAGCAGCCAAGAACAGGGGGTGAAGCCCCAGCATTTT. Translated, it gives CASSQEQGVKPQHF.

The chain has TRBV27 and TRBJ1-4, with D possibly TRBD1 on 5 matching bases. Germline values: CDR1 MNHEY, CDR2 SMNVEV (reference sequence). Trimming pared 8 bases from V and 4 bases from J, leaving 17 bases between. The CDR3 runs 15 residues. As DNA, the CDR3 is TGTGCCAGCGGAGTGACAGCCTTGATTAATGAAAAACTGTTTTTT. This encodes CASGVTALINEKLFF.